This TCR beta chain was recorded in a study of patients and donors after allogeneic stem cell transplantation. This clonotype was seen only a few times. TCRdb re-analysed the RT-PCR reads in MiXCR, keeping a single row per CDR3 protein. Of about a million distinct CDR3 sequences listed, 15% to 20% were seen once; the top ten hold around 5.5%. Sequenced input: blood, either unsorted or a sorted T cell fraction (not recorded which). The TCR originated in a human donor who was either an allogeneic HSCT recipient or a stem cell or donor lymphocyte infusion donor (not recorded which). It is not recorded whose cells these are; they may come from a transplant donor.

CDR3 sequence: CASSLGSAVQYF. The CDR3 DNA reads TGTGCCAGCAGTTTGGGAAGTGCAGTCCAGTACTTC. This chain connects TRBV12-3 or TRBV12-4 to TRBJ2-5; D is unresolved. CDR3 size: 12 residues. The V and J ends lost 3 bases and 10 bases respectively, with 12 bases between them.